This record concerns one TCR beta chain sequence. Sequencing was performed with immunoSEQ multiplex PCR; in TCRdb, only in-frame clones are kept and a portion is missing. The table has approximately 52,000 clones, approximately 95% seen once. CDR1 MNHEY and CDR2 SVGEGT come from the germline V gene. CDR3 size: 15 residues. Trimming cost V 4 bases and J 4 bases, with 15 bases left between them. The sample comes from a study of control samples from healthy donors and cancer patients. The TCR sequence derives from a woman aged 18 to 35 in good health. Sample: blood. V gene TRBV6-2 or TRBV6-3 combines with J gene TRBJ2-3; a weak D match, TRBD2 (5 bases). CDR3 region: CASSSGYEASDTQYF. CDR3 bases: TGTGCCAGCAGTTCGGGGTATGAGGCTTCAGATACGCAGTATTTT.